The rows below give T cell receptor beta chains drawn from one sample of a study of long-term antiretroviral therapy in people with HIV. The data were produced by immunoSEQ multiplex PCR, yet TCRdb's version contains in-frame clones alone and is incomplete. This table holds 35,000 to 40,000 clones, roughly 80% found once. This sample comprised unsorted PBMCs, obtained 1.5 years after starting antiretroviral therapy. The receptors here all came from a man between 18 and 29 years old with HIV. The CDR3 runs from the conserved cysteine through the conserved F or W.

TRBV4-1 CASSQDLGRGLDEQYF
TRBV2 CASSDSVVDTEAFF
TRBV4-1 CASSQVGMNTEAFF
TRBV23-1 CASRRQDSYEQYF
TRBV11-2 CASSLEFAGNTIYF
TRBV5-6 CASSLARYTQYF
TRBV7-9 CASSHRSAAYGYTF
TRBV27 CASSLSTGRTYEQYF
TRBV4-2 CASSRTLAGEGETQYF
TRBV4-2 CASSQDGGREQFF
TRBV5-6 CASGREGYEQYF
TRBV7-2 CASSLVSSVWGDWAGELFF
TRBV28 CASSLVGTDYGYTF
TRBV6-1 CASSGRGSNTEAFF
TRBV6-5 CASRHPAGNTEAFF
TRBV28 CASSLRQGSYEQYF
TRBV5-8 CASILGGELFF
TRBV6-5 CASSYTATDTQYF
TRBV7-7 CASSPGTAETQYF
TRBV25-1 CASSRAANYGYTF
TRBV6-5 CASSPQVVNTGELFF
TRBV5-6 CASSLDRGGTSVKTQYF
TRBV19 CASRRGGGADTQYF
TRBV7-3 CASSSGLYTDTQYF
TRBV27 CASSSTAWSEAFF
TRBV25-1 CASSEKAWGETQYF
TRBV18 CASSSHRGSTNEKLFF
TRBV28 CASSLGTSGRAEQYF
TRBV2 CASGGLAQSYNEQFF
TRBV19 CASSIALAGAEQYF
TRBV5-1 CASSAQPGQGATDTQYF
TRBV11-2 CASQGYTEAFF
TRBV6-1 CASSDSGGGEEETQYF
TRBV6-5 CASSYSSVGQETQYF
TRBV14 CASSQESRTGESYEQYF
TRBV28 CASSFQGSYEQYF
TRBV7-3 CASSQGQGEKLFF
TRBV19 CASSTLGLAVSTDTQYF
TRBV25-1 CASGTGGNQPQHF
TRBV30 CAWSVIGGGPLSEQYF
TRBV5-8 CASSLSGTRTQYF
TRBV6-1 CASSERGGFQPQHF
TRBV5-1 CASSFQGKGTDTQYF
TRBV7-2 CASSLMARSTDTQYF
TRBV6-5 CASSASGLKYEQYF
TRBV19 CASSSTGNEQFF
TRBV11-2 CASSLTGGVLF